The 7 T cell receptor beta chains below come from one sample, sequenced in a study of blood T cell repertoires in COVID-19 (TCRdb year 2020). Preparation of the library involved the immunoSEQ multiplex PCR assay. As stored in TCRdb, this immuneACCESS dataset retains in-frame rearrangements with V and J assigned. A fraction of the clones does not appear; measured against another copy, unresolved V genes explain less than half of the discrepancy, and the remainder lacks a known reason. This sample holds approximately 190,000 clones; approximately 85% were observed only once. The ten largest make up approximately 5.1% of the sample. Sequenced: peripheral blood. These receptors all come from a woman in her 70s with active or convalescent COVID-19.

The CDR3 sequence: CASTVDRGDYGYTF. CDR3 bases: TGTGCCAGTACCGTGGACAGGGGGGACTATGGCTACACCTTC. The chain employs TRBV19 and TRBJ1-2; 10 nucleotides agree with TRBD1. Germline V gives CDR1 LNHDA, CDR2 SQIVND (reference sequence). J gave up 3 bases and V 7 bases, and 5 bases lay outside the gene matches. The CDR3 is 14 amino acids.

This clone was seen a few times. This sequence joins TRBV28 and TRBJ2-2, with TRBD1 matching 8 bases. Germline V gene sequence: CDR1 MDHEN, CDR2 SYDVKM. The CDR3 sequence is 16 residues long. J was trimmed by 5 bases and V by 10 bases; bases with no gene match: 15. Here the CDR3 DNA reads TGTGCCACCGCACCTGCCAGGGGGCGAGGAACCGGGGAGCTGTTTTTT. Its translation: CATAPARGRGTGELFF. Variable domain in full (rest from reference TRBV28 and TRBJ2-2): DVKVTQSSRYLVKRTGEKVFLECVQDMDHENMFWYRQDPGLGLRLIYFSYDVKMKEKGDIPEGYSVSREKKERFSLILESASTNQTSMYLCATAPARGRGTGELFFGEGSRLTVL.

The chain links TRBV28 to TRBJ2-7, with a possible D match to TRBD1 (7 bases). The germline V and J ends were trimmed by 2 bases and 2 bases, with 10 bases remaining between them. CDR1 is MDHEN and CDR2 is SYDVKM in the germline V gene. The CDR3 length is 14 residues. The DNA for the CDR3 is TGTGCCAGCAGTTTACCAGGGGGGCCCTACGAGCAGTACTTC. It encodes CASSLPGGPYEQYF.

The chain links TRBV19 to TRBJ2-7; TRBD1 aligns across 9 bases. V lost 5 bases to trimming and J lost 1 base; unmatched junction nucleotides: 3. The CDR3 totals 14 residues. CDR1 is LNHDA and CDR2 is SQIVND in the germline V gene (reference sequence). This chain's CDR3 is CASSWTGESYEQYF. DNA of the CDR3: TGTGCCAGTAGTTGGACAGGGGAGTCCTACGAGCAGTACTTC.

J is TRBJ2-7 and V is TRBV6-5; 8 bases match TRBD2. The CDR3 length is 15 residues. Germline CDR1 and CDR2: MNHEY and SVGAGI. V dropped 5 bases and J dropped 5; count of bases not matched to a gene: 11. The CDR3 here is CASSIGGAASDEQYF. The CDR3 bases are TGTGCCAGCAGTATCGGGGGGGCAGCGAGTGACGAGCAGTACTTC.

This clone was seen more than once but under ten times. V gene TRBV11-2 combines with J gene TRBJ2-1; TRBD2 agrees at 7 bases. Germline V lookup: CDR1 SGHAT, CDR2 FQNNGV. This CDR3 comprises 14 residues. Unmatched junction bases numbered 2, after V lost 1 base and J lost 5 bases. CDR3 bases: TGTGCCAGCAGCTTAGGTGCGGGAGACAATGAGCAGTTCTTC. It specifies CASSLGAGDNEQFF. Filled out from reference TRBV11-2 and TRBJ2-1, the complete variable domain reads EAGVAQSPRYKIIEKRQSVAFWCNPISGHATLYWYQQILGQGPKLLIQFQNNGVVDDSQLPKDRFSAERLKGVDSTLKIQPAKLEDSAVYLCASSLGAGDNEQFFGPGTRLTVL.

Ten or more counts support this clone. The V call is TRBV27, the J call TRBJ2-1, with TRBD2 identical over 10 bases. Germline CDR1 MNHEY, CDR2 SMNVEV (reference sequence). The trim removed 6 bases at V and 6 bases at J, leaving 8 bases unmatched. This CDR3 is built from 15 residues. The CDR3 spells CASRAIAGGSNEQFF. In DNA form, the CDR3 reads TGTGCCAGCAGGGCTATAGCGGGAGGCAGCAATGAGCAGTTCTTC.